Listed here are 30 T cell receptor beta chains from one sample, sequenced in a study of identical twins. From the 5' RACE reads, TCRdb called clonotypes with MiXCR, one entry per CDR3 protein. The repertoire has some 250,000 distinct CDR3 sequences, 5% to 7% of them found once; the top ten carry about 14%. The sample also formed part of further work on T cells expressing NK-cell markers.

The sample comprised CD8+ T cells sorted from blood. The receptors stem from a woman between 18 and 29 years old in good health.

The V gene is TRBV2, the J gene TRBJ2-1; TRBD2 matches 7 bases. Germline V gene lookup returns CDR1 SNHLY and CDR2 FYNNEI. V was pared by 6 bases and J by 6 bases, with 5 bases of the junction left unmatched. The CDR3 contains 13 residues. The CDR3 sequence is CASRRREGNEQFF. CDR3 DNA: TGTGCCAGCAGGCGGAGGGAGGGCAATGAGCAGTTCTTC.

The chain has TRBV11-2 and TRBJ1-3, with TRBD1 as a possible D gene (6 bases). CDR3 length: 14 residues. V lost 5 bases and J lost 6, with 14 bases in between. Germline V gives CDR1 SGHAT, CDR2 FQNNGV. The CDR3 sequence is CASSPGVYLNTIYF. Written as DNA, the CDR3 is TGTGCCAGCAGCCCAGGGGTGTATTTAAACACCATATATTTT. Together with reference TRBV11-2 and TRBJ1-3, the CDR3 gives the full variable domain: EAGVAQSPRYKIIEKRQSVAFWCNPISGHATLYWYQQILGQGPKLLIQFQNNGVVDDSQLPKDRFSAERLKGVDSTLKIQPAKLEDSAVYLCASSPGVYLNTIYFGEGSWLTVV.

The CDR3 loop reads CASSPPGGWGGYEQFF. The CDR3 DNA reads TGTGCCAGCAGCCCTCCCGGTGGGTGGGGGGGGTATGAGCAGTTCTTC. V usage is TRBV7-6 and J usage is TRBJ2-1; TRBD2 agrees at 7 bases. Germline CDR1 is SGHVS and CDR2 is FNYEAQ. This CDR3 region has 16 residues. V was clipped by 5 bases and J by 8 bases; unmatched bases: 15.

The V and J genes are TRBV5-6 and TRBJ2-7; 7 bases align to TRBD2. V gave up 0 bases and J gave up 7 bases; unmatched junction bases: 7. Germline V CDR1 and CDR2: SGHDT, YYEEEE. The CDR3 is made up of 14 amino acids. The CDR3 reads CASSLVREFREQYF. CDR3 sequence (DNA): TGTGCCAGCAGCTTGGTGCGGGAGTTTAGGGAGCAGTACTTC.

This clonotype appeared a few times. V is TRBV7-6 and J is TRBJ2-7; the match to TRBD2 covers 7 bases. Looked up from germline, CDR1 is SGHVS and CDR2 is FNYEAQ. The CDR3 is 13 amino acids. V shed 6 bases, J shed 3 bases, and the junction held 5 bases outside the gene matches. The DNA of the CDR3 is TGTGCCAGCAGGCCGGGGGGTTTCTACGAGCAGTACTTC. This encodes CASRPGGFYEQYF.

Remarks on this clonotype: Because the CDR3's place on the DNA is in doubt, the DNA is left out and the CDR3 is given as listed by TCRdb. This rearrangement joins TRBV9 to TRBJ2-6. Per the germline V gene, CDR1 is SGDLS and CDR2 is YYNGEE. The CDR3 is 18 amino acids in total, end residues counted. The CDR3 spells CASSASLAVASGANVPTF.

In this sample, this clonotype turned up many times. This rearrangement joins TRBV30 to TRBJ2-1, with 8 bases that match TRBD2. Germline V gene data show CDR1 as GTSNPN and CDR2 as SVGIG (reference sequence). The CDR3 runs 14 residues. J was trimmed by 5 bases and V by 2 bases; bases with no gene match: 5. The CDR3 reads CAWSSGSMNNEQFF. The CDR3 DNA is TGTGCCTGGAGTAGCGGGAGTATGAACAATGAGCAGTTCTTC.

The CDR3 nucleotides are TGCAGTGCTAGAGATAACCAGAACACCGGGGAGCTGTTTTTT. This gives the protein CSARDNQNTGELFF. V usage is TRBV20-1 and J usage is TRBJ2-2, with D hard to call. CDR3 length: 14 residues. V lost 0 bases to trimming and J lost 1 base, with 6 bases between them. The germline CDR1 and CDR2 sequences are DFQATT and SNEGSKA (reference sequence).

On this clonotype: The junction departs from the called germline gene at one end, perhaps through a read error. The chain couples TRBV7-7 to TRBJ2-1; the D is unclear. Per germline, CDR1 SSHAT and CDR2 FNYEAQ (reference sequence). The length of the CDR3 is 15 residues. DNA for the CDR3: TGTGCTAGCAGCTTAGGGCCCGATGCACACAATGAGCAGTTCTTC. It codes for CASSLGPDAHNEQFF.

This sequence joins TRBV12-3 or TRBV12-4 and TRBJ2-7, with 13 bases lining up with TRBD2. This CDR3 spans 16 amino acids. V trimming: 5 bases; J trimming: 2 bases; junction bases outside the gene matches: 6. CDR3 nucleotides: TGTGCCAGCAGTCGCATACTAGCGGGAGGGCCCTACGAGCAGTACTTC. Its translation: CASSRILAGGPYEQYF.

The table lists this clonotype with many counts. The gene calls are TRBV15 and TRBJ1-5, with D unclear. Trimming took 0 bases from V and 7 from J, leaving 16 bases between them. The germline V gene has CDR1 LNHNV and CDR2 YYDKDF (reference sequence). There are 16 residues in the CDR3. CDR3 nucleotide sequence: TGTGCCACCAGCAGAGATTTAGTAATAACAGAACAGCCCCAGCATTTT. Protein sequence: CATSRDLVITEQPQHF.

The rearrangement joins TRBV13 to TRBJ2-7; tentative D call: TRBD1 (5 bases). CDR1 is PRHDT, CDR2 FYEKMQ, per germline (reference sequence). Trimming cost V 0 bases and J 7 bases, with 7 bases left between them. The CDR3 has 12 residues. Here the CDR3 reads CASSLGGQEQYF. The DNA of the CDR3 is TGTGCCAGCAGCTTAGGAGGACAAGAGCAGTACTTC.

This rearrangement joins TRBV20-1 to TRBJ1-1; 7 bases fit TRBD1. The germline CDR1 and CDR2 sequences are DFQATT and SNEGSKA (reference sequence). The length of the CDR3 is 12 residues. V shed 5 bases and J 4 bases; nucleotides not matched to a gene: 4. The CDR3 spells CSAQGGSTEAFF. The CDR3 coding sequence is TGCAGTGCTCAGGGGGGGTCCACTGAAGCTTTCTTT.

V is TRBV9 and J is TRBJ2-2; D perhaps matches TRBD1 (6 bases). Germline V CDR1 and CDR2: SGDLS, YYNGEE. Trimming took 1 base from V and 2 from J, leaving 9 bases between them. This CDR3 is 15 amino acids long. CDR3 protein: CASSVTDSNTGELFF. The CDR3 DNA reads as TGTGCCAGCAGCGTAACGGACAGCAACACCGGGGAGCTGTTTTTT.

The chain has TRBV7-9 and TRBJ2-7; D possibly matches TRBD1 or TRBD2 (5 bases each). Deletions cut 1 base from V and 5 bases from J, with 15 bases between. The germline V gene encodes CDR1 SEHNR and CDR2 FQNEAQ (reference sequence). This CDR3 is 15 amino acids long. The CDR3 here is CASSLEYGAIDEQYF. The CDR3 region has the DNA TGTGCCAGCAGCTTAGAGTACGGGGCCATCGACGAGCAGTACTTC.

J is TRBJ1-2 and V is TRBV7-9, with D uncertain. V lost 4 bases and J 2 bases, leaving 14 bases between the germline ends. The CDR3 spans 15 residues. Germline V gene lookup returns CDR1 SEHNR and CDR2 FQNEAQ (reference sequence). This CDR3 is CASSSPQRGNYGYTF. Written as DNA, the CDR3 is TGTGCCAGCAGCTCTCCCCAGCGAGGGAACTATGGCTACACCTTC.

There are many counts of this clonotype. The chain carries TRBV10-3 and TRBJ1-6; D remains ambiguous. The CDR3 totals 12 residues. Between the trimmed V and J ends, which lost 0 bases and 11 bases, there was a span of 5 bases. Per the germline V gene, CDR1 is ENHRY and CDR2 is SYGVKD. DNA of the CDR3: TGTGCCATCAGTGAGTCCCCCGCACCCCTCCACTTT. It encodes CAISESPAPLHF.

This rearrangement joins TRBV27 to TRBJ2-5; either TRBD1 or TRBD2 may supply D (5 bases each). Germline-derived CDR1 and CDR2 are MNHEY and SMNVEV (reference sequence). V lost 3 bases and J 7 bases, leaving 9 bases between the germline ends. The CDR3 loop spans 12 amino acids. The DNA of the CDR3 is TGTGCCAGCAGTTTGGGGGATGGGACCCAGTACTTC. Protein sequence: CASSLGDGTQYF.

This clonotype was observed a few times. This chain connects TRBV3-1 to TRBJ2-2, with 8 bases lining up with TRBD2. The CDR3 runs 17 residues. J lost 4 bases, V lost 0 bases, and 7 bases had no gene match. The germline gives CDR1 LGHDT, CDR2 YNNKEL (reference sequence). The chain's CDR3 is CASSQDTLAGFTGELFF. The CDR3 DNA reads as TGTGCCAGCAGCCAAGATACGCTAGCGGGTTTCACCGGGGAGCTGTTTTTT.

The chain links TRBV30 to TRBJ2-7, with 7 bases matching TRBD2. The CDR3 is 12 residues long. Germline trimming cut 8 bases from V and 2 bases from J; bases unmatched to any gene: 6. CDR1 is GTSNPN, CDR2 SVGIG, per germline (reference sequence). CDR3 region: CAHAGEAYEQYF. CDR3 coding DNA: TGTGCCCACGCGGGAGAAGCCTACGAGCAGTACTTC.

This clonotype has just a few counts. CDR3 DNA: TGTGCCAGCGCTGCTGTCCTTTCCGATTCACCCCTCCACTTT. Residues: CASAAVLSDSPLHF. The rearrangement joins TRBV7-2 to TRBJ1-6; D remains ambiguous. This CDR3 spans 14 amino acids. Trimming shortened V by 8 bases and J by 8 bases, and 16 bases separated the two germline ends. Germline-derived CDR1 and CDR2 are SGHTA and FQGNSA.

This clonotype was counted at least ten times. V usage is TRBV12-3 or TRBV12-4 and J usage is TRBJ2-1, with D uncertain. The V end was cut by 6 bases, the J end by 9 bases, with 9 bases between. The CDR3 spans 11 residues. The DNA for the CDR3 is TGTGCCAGCAGCATAAACAGTGAGCAGTTCTTC. This codes for CASSINSEQFF.

This clonotype was counted only a few times. This sequence joins TRBV7-8 and TRBJ1-1; D is undetermined. V was cut by 2 bases and J by 9 bases, with 10 bases left in between. Germline V gene sequence: CDR1 SGHVS, CDR2 FQNEAQ. This CDR3 has 12 amino acids. The CDR3 loop is CASSLNPPKAFF. The DNA of the CDR3 is TGTGCCAGCAGCTTAAATCCCCCCAAAGCTTTCTTT.

This clonotype showed up many times. DNA for the CDR3: TGCAGGGCGGGACGAATTTTAAGGACGGGAAGAAATGAGCAGTTCTTC. Translating it yields CRAGRILRTGRNEQFF. The chain couples TRBV20-1 to TRBJ2-1; TRBD2 is a possible D gene (6 bases). The germline V gene has CDR1 DFQATT and CDR2 SNEGSKA (reference sequence). CDR3 length: 16 amino acids.

This clonotype was detected only a few times. The chain combines TRBV24-1 with TRBJ2-1; 7 bases match TRBD1. The junction had 3 bases not matched to a gene; V was cut back by 4 bases and J by 7 bases. The CDR3 runs 13 residues. CDR1 KGHDR and CDR2 SFDVKD come from the germline V gene. CDR3 protein: CATSDHRGNEQFF. DNA for the CDR3: TGTGCCACCAGTGACCACAGGGGAAATGAGCAGTTCTTC.

This clonotype was seen many times. The chain carries TRBV13 and TRBJ2-1; 7 bases line up with TRBD1. V dropped 4 bases and J dropped 0; count of bases not matched to a gene: 3. Germline assignment: CDR1 PRHDT and CDR2 FYEKMQ (reference sequence). This CDR3 has 15 residues. The CDR3 protein is CASSWTGGSYNEQFF. The CDR3 DNA sequence: TGTGCCAGCAGCTGGACAGGCGGCTCCTACAATGAGCAGTTCTTC.

The chain employs TRBV27 and TRBJ2-7; 7 bases align to TRBD1. Germline CDR1 reads MNHEY; CDR2 reads SMNVEV (reference sequence). V lost 5 bases to trimming and J lost 2 bases; unmatched junction nucleotides: 6. The CDR3 runs to 14 residues. The CDR3 reads CASSLRDRAYEQYF. DNA of the CDR3: TGTGCCAGCAGTCTCCGGGACAGAGCCTACGAGCAGTACTTC.

The rearrangement uses TRBV7-9 and TRBJ2-1; D is unclear. The CDR3 has 13 amino acids. The germline V and J ends were trimmed by 11 bases and 1 base, with 12 bases remaining between them. CDR1 SEHNR and CDR2 FQNEAQ come from the germline V gene (reference sequence). CDR3 in amino acids: CAPRRMSYNEQFF. The CDR3 DNA reads TGTGCCCCTCGAAGGATGTCCTACAATGAGCAGTTCTTC.

This sequence joins TRBV7-6 and TRBJ2-1; D remains unclear. The CDR3 spans 15 residues. Looked up from germline, CDR1 is SGHVS and CDR2 is FNYEAQ. The germline V and J ends were trimmed by 5 bases and 8 bases, with 19 bases remaining between them. The CDR3 nucleotides are TGTGCCAGCAGCCCGCTAACAACCACCTCGGATGAGCAGTTCTTC. Its translation is CASSPLTTTSDEQFF.

This clonotype was observed a handful of times. The chain has TRBV30 and TRBJ2-7, with unresolved D. This CDR3 contains 13 residues. Germline assignment: CDR1 GTSNPN and CDR2 SVGIG (reference sequence). V gave up 3 bases and J gave up 0 bases, with 9 bases separating them. The CDR3 coding sequence is TGTGCCTGGAGAGACATTTTCTCCTACGAGCAGTACTTC. Its protein is CAWRDIFSYEQYF.